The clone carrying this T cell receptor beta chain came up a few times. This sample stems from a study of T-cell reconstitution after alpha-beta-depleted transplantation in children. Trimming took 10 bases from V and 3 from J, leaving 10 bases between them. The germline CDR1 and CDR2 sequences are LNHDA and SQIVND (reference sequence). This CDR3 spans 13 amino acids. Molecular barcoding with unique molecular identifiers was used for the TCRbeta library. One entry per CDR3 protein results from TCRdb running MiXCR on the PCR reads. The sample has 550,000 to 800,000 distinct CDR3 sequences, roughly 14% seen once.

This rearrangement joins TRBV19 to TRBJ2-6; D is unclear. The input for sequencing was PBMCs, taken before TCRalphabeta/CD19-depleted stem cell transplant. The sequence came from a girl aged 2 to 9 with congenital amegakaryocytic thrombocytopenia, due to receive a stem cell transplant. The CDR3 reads CATAPHGANVLTF. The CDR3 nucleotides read TGTGCCACTGCCCCGCATGGGGCCAACGTCCTGACTTTC.